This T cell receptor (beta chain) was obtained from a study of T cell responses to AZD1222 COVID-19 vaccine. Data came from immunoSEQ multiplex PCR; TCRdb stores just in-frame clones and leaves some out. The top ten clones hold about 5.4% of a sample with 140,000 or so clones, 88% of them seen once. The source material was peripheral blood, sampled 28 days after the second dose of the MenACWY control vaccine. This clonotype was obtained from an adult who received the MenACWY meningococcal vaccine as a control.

CDR3 bases: TGTGCCAGCAGCAGGGACTGGGGTCAGCCCCAGCATTTT. Its protein product is CASSRDWGQPQHF. This chain links TRBV7-9 with TRBJ1-5, with D possibly TRBD1 on 5 matching bases. The V gene's germline CDR1 is SEHNR and CDR2 FQNEAQ (reference sequence). With 5 bases removed from V and 6 bases from J, the gap between germline ends came to 11 bases. The length of the CDR3 is 13 residues.